This is a list of T cell receptor beta chains from one sample in a study of blood T cell repertoires in COVID-19. Generated by immunoSEQ multiplex PCR, the TCRdb table keeps only in-frame clones and is missing some. The table includes about 140,000 clones, 85% to 90% detected once. Sequenced material: peripheral blood. The receptors were gathered from a woman aged 80 or over with acute or convalescent COVID-19. Each CDR3 is given with its conserved first and last residue. D genes are given only for firm matches. Size is stated for part of the rows, as once, few or many counts, or as a class when the clone is expanded.

V	size	J	length	D	CDR3	DNA
TRBV23-1	.	TRBJ1-3	15	TRBD1	CASSRGQGVGNTIYF	TGCGCCAGCAGTCGGGGACAGGGGGTGGGAAACACCATATATTTT
TRBV12-2	.	TRBJ1-6	17	.	CASRSPRGGGGESPLHF	TGTGCAAGTCGCTCGCCCAGAGGGGGTGGTGGTGAATCACCCCTCCACTTT
TRBV2	.	TRBJ1-1	12	.	CASSQVTGSPFF	TGTGCCAGCAGTCAAGTTACAGGGAGCCCTTTCTTT
TRBV9	.	TRBJ2-2	16	.	CASSVVPRSNTGELFF	TGTGCCAGCAGCGTAGTTCCCCGTTCGAACACCGGGGAGCTGTTTTTT
TRBV6-5	.	TRBJ1-1	12	TRBD1	CASRRQGSEAFF	TGTGCCAGCAGGAGACAGGGGTCTGAAGCTTTCTTT
TRBV5-1	.	TRBJ2-3	17	TRBD2	CASSSPVVAGTADTQYF	TGCGCCAGCAGCTCCCCGGTGGTAGCGGGGACGGCAGATACGCAGTATTTT
TRBV5-1	.	TRBJ1-1	14	TRBD1	CASSLQGIGAEAFF	TGCGCCAGCAGCTTACAGGGGATAGGGGCTGAAGCTTTCTTT
TRBV10-1	.	TRBJ1-2	19	TRBD1	CATSRGNRGLIPSNYGYTF	TGCGCCACCTCTCGGGGTAACAGGGGGCTAATTCCTTCTAACTATGGCTACACCTTC
TRBV5-4	.	TRBJ2-1	16	.	CASTTPLAGAANEQFF	TGTGCCAGCACCACCCCCCTCGCGGGGGCAGCGAATGAGCAGTTCTTC
TRBV2	.	TRBJ1-3	14	.	CASSDRNGRNTIYF	TGTGCCAGCAGCGACAGGAATGGACGGAACACCATATATTTT
TRBV25-1	.	TRBJ2-7	14	.	CASSESGRPYEQYF	TGTGCCAGCAGTGAGTCAGGGAGGCCGTACGAGCAGTACTTC
TRBV21-1	.	TRBJ1-6	19	.	CASSKSPRQILYDNSPLHF	TGTGCCAGCAGCAAATCCCCTCGACAGATACTTTATGATAATTCACCCCTCCACTTT
TRBV18	.	TRBJ2-3	14	.	CASSMRYITDTQYF	TGTGCCAGCTCAATGAGATATATCACAGATACGCAGTATTTT
TRBV5-8	.	TRBJ2-7	17	.	CASSFAYADRRLYEQYF	TGTGCCAGCAGTTTCGCCTACGCCGACAGGCGCCTCTACGAGCAGTACTTC
TRBV6-6	.	TRBJ2-2	15	TRBD2	CASTFSGANTGELFF	TGTGCCAGCACCTTCAGCGGGGCGAACACCGGGGAGCTGTTTTTT
TRBV7-2	.	TRBJ2-1	15	TRBD1	CASSFLGQGAHEQFF	TGTGCCAGCAGCTTCTTGGGACAGGGGGCCCATGAGCAGTTCTTC
TRBV7-9	once	TRBJ2-2	15	TRBD1	CASSPGTGDTGELFF	TGTGCCAGCAGCCCCGGGACAGGGGACACCGGGGAGCTGTTTTTT
TRBV3-1/TRBV3-2	.	TRBJ2-3	18	TRBD2	CASSQPGLAGGSGDTQYF	TGTGCCAGCAGCCAACCGGGACTAGCGGGGGGTTCAGGAGATACGCAGTATTTT
TRBV5-1	.	TRBJ2-1	14	.	CASSLEASSREQFF	TGCGCCAGCAGCTTGGAGGCTAGCTCAAGGGAGCAGTTCTTC
TRBV5-1	.	TRBJ2-7	15	.	CASSRGPGRDYEQYF	TGCGCCAGCAGCAGGGGCCCCGGGAGAGACTACGAGCAGTACTTC
TRBV28	.	TRBJ1-2	12	.	CASSLQGRGYTF	TGTGCCAGCAGTCTACAGGGAAGAGGCTACACCTTC
TRBV9	.	TRBJ2-2	16	TRBD1	CASSVTRTGWAGELFF	TGTGCCAGCAGCGTTACAAGGACAGGGTGGGCCGGGGAGCTGTTTTTT
TRBV4-1	.	TRBJ2-7	15	TRBD1	CASSQEDRGLYEQYF	TGCGCCAGCAGCCAAGAGGACAGGGGGCTTTACGAGCAGTACTTC
TRBV9	.	TRBJ1-4	15	.	CASSDEDSTAGKLFF	TGTGCCAGCAGCGATGAGGACTCGACGGCGGGAAAACTGTTTTTT
TRBV6-5	.	TRBJ1-1	14	.	CASRVRDLNTEAFF	TGTGCCAGCAGGGTACGGGACTTGAACACTGAAGCTTTCTTT
TRBV5-4	once	TRBJ2-3	15	TRBD2	CASSSLAGGPYTQYF	TGTGCCAGCAGCTCCCTAGCGGGGGGGCCGTATACGCAGTATTTT
TRBV5-5	.	TRBJ2-1	14	TRBD1	CASSRTGRYNEQFF	TGTGCCAGCAGCAGGACAGGGAGATACAATGAGCAGTTCTTC
TRBV5-1	.	TRBJ1-1	14	.	CASSPQGQDTEAFF	TGCGCCAGCAGCCCACAGGGTCAGGACACTGAAGCTTTCTTT
TRBV7-2	once	TRBJ2-7	15	TRBD2	CASSLVPAGGYEQYF	TGTGCCAGCAGCTTAGTTCCAGCGGGGGGGTACGAGCAGTACTTC
TRBV5-1	.	TRBJ2-2	14	.	CASSFWAGTGELFF	TGCGCCAGCAGCTTCTGGGCGGGGACCGGGGAGCTGTTTTTT
TRBV12-3/TRBV12-4	.	TRBJ1-6	13	TRBD1	CATSGQGYSPLHF	TGTGCCACCTCGGGACAGGGGTACTCACCCCTCCACTTT
TRBV2	.	TRBJ1-2	13	.	CASSAGVNYGYTF	TGTGCCAGCAGCGCGGGGGTTAACTATGGCTACACCTTC
TRBV7-2	.	TRBJ1-4	16	.	CASSLQPTGYNEKLFF	TGTGCCAGCAGCTTACAACCGACGGGGTATAATGAAAAACTGTTTTTT
TRBV9	.	TRBJ1-4	16	TRBD1	CASSVGRDRRNEKLFF	TGTGCCAGCAGCGTAGGTAGGGACAGGCGAAATGAAAAACTGTTTTTT
TRBV6-5	.	TRBJ1-2	14	TRBD1	CASTQGQGNYGYTF	TGTGCCAGCACTCAGGGACAGGGAAACTATGGCTACACCTTC
TRBV4-3	.	TRBJ1-4	17	.	CASSQRPQGQGNEKLFF	TGCGCCAGCAGCCAACGCCCCCAGGGGCAGGGTAATGAAAAACTGTTTTTT
TRBV5-1	few	TRBJ1-1	13	.	CASSLVAGFEAFF	TGCGCCAGCAGCTTGGTGGCGGGGTTTGAAGCTTTCTTT
TRBV5-1	.	TRBJ1-2	15	TRBD1	CASSLERTGISGYTF	TGCGCCAGCAGCTTGGAAAGGACAGGGATTAGTGGCTACACCTTC
TRBV6-5	once	TRBJ2-1	15	TRBD2	CASRILAGRYNEQFF	TGTGCCAGCAGGATACTAGCGGGGAGATACAATGAGCAGTTCTTC
TRBV14	.	TRBJ2-5	15	TRBD2	CASSRWTGGQETQYF	TGTGCCAGCAGCCGATGGACGGGGGGGCAAGAGACCCAGTACTTC
TRBV7-3	.	TRBJ2-7	15	TRBD2	CASSSGLAGDYEQYF	TGTGCCAGCAGCTCGGGACTAGCGGGGGATTACGAGCAGTACTTC
TRBV5-1	once	TRBJ2-3	13	.	CASSFREADTQYF	TGCGCCAGCAGCTTCCGGGAAGCAGATACGCAGTATTTT
TRBV7-9	.	TRBJ1-1	15	.	CASSLGSMRDTEAFF	TGTGCCAGCAGCTTAGGGTCTATGAGGGACACTGAAGCTTTCTTT